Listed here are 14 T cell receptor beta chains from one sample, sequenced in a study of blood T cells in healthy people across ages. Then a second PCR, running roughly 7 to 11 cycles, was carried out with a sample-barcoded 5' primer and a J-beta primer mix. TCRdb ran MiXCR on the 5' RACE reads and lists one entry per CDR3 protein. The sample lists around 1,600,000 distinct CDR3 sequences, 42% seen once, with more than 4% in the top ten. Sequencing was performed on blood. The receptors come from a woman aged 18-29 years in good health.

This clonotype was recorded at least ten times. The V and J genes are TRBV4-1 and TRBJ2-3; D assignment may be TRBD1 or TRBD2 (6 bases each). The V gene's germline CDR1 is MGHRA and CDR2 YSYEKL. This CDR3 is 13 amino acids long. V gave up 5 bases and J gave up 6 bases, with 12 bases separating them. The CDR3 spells CASSKRGADTQYF. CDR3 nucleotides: TGCGCCAGCAGCAAAAGGGGGGCGGATACGCAGTATTTT.

The chain's CDR3 is CASSQLGHSTDTQYF. The CDR3 DNA sequence: TGCGCCAGCAGCCAACTCGGGCACTCCACAGATACGCAGTATTTT. J is TRBJ2-3 and V is TRBV4-3; D gene unclear. V was clipped by 2 bases and J by 2 bases, with 11 bases between them. The germline gives CDR1 LGHNA, CDR2 YSLEER. The CDR3 runs 15 residues.

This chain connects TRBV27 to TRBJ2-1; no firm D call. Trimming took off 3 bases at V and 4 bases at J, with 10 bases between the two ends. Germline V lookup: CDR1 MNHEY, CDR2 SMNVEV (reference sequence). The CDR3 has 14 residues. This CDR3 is CASSFAESYNEQFF. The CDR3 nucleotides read TGTGCCAGCAGTTTTGCTGAATCGTACAATGAGCAGTTCTTC.

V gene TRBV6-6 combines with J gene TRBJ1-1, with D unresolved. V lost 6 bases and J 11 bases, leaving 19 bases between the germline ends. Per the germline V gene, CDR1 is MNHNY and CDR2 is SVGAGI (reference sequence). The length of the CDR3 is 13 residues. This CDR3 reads CASSSDTLSSAFF. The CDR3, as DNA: TGTGCCAGCAGCTCAGACACCCTCTCTAGCGCTTTCTTT.

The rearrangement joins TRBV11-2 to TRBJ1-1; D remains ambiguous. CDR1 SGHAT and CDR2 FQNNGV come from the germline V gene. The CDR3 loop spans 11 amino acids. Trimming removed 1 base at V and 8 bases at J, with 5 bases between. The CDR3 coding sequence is TGTGCCAGCAGCTTAGCTGCAGAAGCTTTCTTT. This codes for CASSLAAEAFF.

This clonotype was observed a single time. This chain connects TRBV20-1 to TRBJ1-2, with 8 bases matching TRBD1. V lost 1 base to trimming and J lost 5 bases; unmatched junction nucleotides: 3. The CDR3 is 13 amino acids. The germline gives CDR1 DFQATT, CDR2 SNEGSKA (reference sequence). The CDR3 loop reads CSARARQGYGYTF. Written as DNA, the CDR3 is TGCAGTGCTAGAGCCCGACAGGGGTATGGCTACACCTTC.

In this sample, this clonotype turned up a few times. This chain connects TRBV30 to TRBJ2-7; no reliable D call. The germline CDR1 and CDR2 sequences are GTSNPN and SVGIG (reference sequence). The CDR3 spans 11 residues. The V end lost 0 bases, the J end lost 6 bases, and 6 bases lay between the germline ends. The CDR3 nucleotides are TGTGCCTGGAGTGTGGGTTTCGAGCAGTACTTC. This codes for CAWSVGFEQYF.

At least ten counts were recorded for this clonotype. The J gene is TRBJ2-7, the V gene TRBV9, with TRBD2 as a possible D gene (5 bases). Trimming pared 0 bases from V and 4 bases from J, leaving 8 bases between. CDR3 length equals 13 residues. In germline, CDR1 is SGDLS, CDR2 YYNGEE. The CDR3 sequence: CASSVVPGYEQYF. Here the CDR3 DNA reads TGTGCCAGCAGCGTAGTTCCGGGGTACGAGCAGTACTTC.

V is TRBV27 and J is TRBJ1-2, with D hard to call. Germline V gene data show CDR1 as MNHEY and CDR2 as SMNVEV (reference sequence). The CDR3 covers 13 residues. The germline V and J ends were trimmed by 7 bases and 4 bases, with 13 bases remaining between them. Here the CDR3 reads CASTSAGLYGYTF. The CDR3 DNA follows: TGTGCCAGCACGAGCGCAGGACTCTATGGCTACACCTTC.

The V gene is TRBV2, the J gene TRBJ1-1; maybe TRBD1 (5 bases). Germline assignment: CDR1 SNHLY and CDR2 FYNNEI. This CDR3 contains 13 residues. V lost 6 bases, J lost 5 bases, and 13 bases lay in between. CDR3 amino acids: CASRDSGRTEAFF. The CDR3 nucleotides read TGTGCCAGCAGGGACTCGGGGCGAACTGAAGCTTTCTTT.

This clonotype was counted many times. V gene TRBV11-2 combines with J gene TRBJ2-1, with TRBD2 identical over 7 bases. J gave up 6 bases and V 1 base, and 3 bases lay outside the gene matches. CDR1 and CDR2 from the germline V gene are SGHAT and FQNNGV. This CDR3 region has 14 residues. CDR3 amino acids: CASSLVGRGNEQFF. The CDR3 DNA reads TGTGCCAGCAGCTTAGTTGGGAGGGGCAATGAGCAGTTCTTC.

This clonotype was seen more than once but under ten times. The CDR3 protein is CASSLGQGDEAFF. CDR3 DNA: TGTGCCAGCAGTTTGGGACAGGGTGATGAAGCTTTCTTT. This chain connects TRBV7-9 to TRBJ1-1; 9 nucleotides align to TRBD1. Germline CDR1 SEHNR, CDR2 FQNEAQ (reference sequence). The J segment lost 7 bases and the V segment lost 6 bases, leaving 6 bases of the junction unmatched. The CDR3 is 13 amino acids.

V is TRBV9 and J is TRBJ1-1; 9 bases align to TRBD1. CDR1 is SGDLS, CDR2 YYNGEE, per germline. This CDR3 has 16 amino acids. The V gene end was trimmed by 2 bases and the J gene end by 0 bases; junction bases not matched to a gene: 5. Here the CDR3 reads CASSVGDRVMNTEAFF. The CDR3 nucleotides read TGTGCCAGCAGCGTTGGGGACAGGGTGATGAACACTGAAGCTTTCTTT. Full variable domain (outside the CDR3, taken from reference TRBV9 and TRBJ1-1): DSGVTQTPKHLITATGQRVTLRCSPRSGDLSVYWYQQSLDQGLQFLIQYYNGEERAKGNILERFSAQQFPDLHSELNLSSLELGDSALYFCASSVGDRVMNTEAFFGQGTRLTVV.

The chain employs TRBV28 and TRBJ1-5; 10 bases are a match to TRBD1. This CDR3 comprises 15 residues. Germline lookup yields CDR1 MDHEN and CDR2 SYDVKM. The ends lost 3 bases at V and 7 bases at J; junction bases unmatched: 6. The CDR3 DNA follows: TGTGCCAGCAGTTTCCCAGGACAGGGGGAGCAGCCCCAGCATTTT. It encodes CASSFPGQGEQPQHF.